This paragraph reports one T cell receptor (beta chain). The entry originates in a study of blood T cell repertoires in COVID-19. On the study more broadly: The analysed material was cDNA or gDNA that came from T cells, B-cell-depleted T cells, or PBMCs.

TCRdb's table, derived via immunoSEQ multiplex PCR, lists solely in-frame clones and lacks some. In the table there are 400,000 to 450,000 clones, around 88% of which are singletons. The CDR3 covers 14 residues. After removal of 4 bases from V and 8 bases from J, the junction contained 7 bases not matched to a gene. The germline V gene has CDR1 SGDLS and CDR2 YYNGEE. The origin of this receptor is a woman between 50 and 59 years old with COVID-19, enrolled during active disease. The chain joins TRBV9 to TRBJ1-4, with 8 bases aligning to TRBD1. The specimen sequenced was peripheral blood. The chain's CDR3 is CASSSTGGIEKLFF. CDR3 in DNA: TGTGCCAGCAGCTCTACAGGGGGAATAGAAAAACTGTTTTTT.